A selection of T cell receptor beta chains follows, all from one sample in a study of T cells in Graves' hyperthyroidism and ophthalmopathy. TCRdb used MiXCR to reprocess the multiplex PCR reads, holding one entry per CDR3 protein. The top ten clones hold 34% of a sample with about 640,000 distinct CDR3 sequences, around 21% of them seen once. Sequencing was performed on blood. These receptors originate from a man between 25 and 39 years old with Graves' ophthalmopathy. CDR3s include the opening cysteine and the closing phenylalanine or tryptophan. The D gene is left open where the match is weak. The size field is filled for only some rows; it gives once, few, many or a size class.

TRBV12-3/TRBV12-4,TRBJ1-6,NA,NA,CASSNSPLRHESSPLHF,TGTGCCAGCAGCAATTCTCCCTTGAGACACGAATCTTCACCCCTCCACTTT
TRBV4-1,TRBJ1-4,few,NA,CASSQLPAWNEKLFF,TGCGCCAGCAGCCAACTCCCGGCATGGAATGAAAAACTGTTTTTT
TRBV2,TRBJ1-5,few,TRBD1,CASREDRGDQPQHF,TGTGCCAGCAGGGAGGACAGGGGGGACCAGCCCCAGCATTTT
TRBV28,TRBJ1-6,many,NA,CASSSPGRPNSPLHF,TGTGCCAGCAGTTCTCCGGGTCGTCCAAATTCACCCCTCCACTTT
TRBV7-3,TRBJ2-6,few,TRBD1,CASSLTGGAGANVLTF,TGTGCCAGCAGCTTGACAGGGGGCGCTGGGGCCAACGTCCTGACTTTC
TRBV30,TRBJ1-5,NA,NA,CAWSDMWGDQPQHF,TGTGCCTGGAGTGACATGTGGGGTGATCAGCCCCAGCATTTT
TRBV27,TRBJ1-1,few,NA,CASSSYDSDLAFF,TGTGCCAGCAGTTCCTATGACAGTGACTTAGCTTTCTTT
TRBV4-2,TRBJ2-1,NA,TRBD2,CASSQGPGSGASDEQFF,TGTGCCAGCAGCCAAGGCCCCGGTAGCGGGGCTTCGGATGAGCAGTTCTTC
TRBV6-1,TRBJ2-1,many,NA,CASSLTESSYNEQFF,TGTGCCAGCAGTCTGACGGAGAGCTCCTACAATGAGCAGTTCTTC
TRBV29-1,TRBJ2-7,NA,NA,CSPGQTLYEQYF,TGCAGCCCGGGGCAGACTCTCTACGAGCAGTACTTC
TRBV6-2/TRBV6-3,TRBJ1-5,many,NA,CASSSDRPRNQPQHF,TGTGCCAGCAGCTCAGACCGGCCAAGAAATCAGCCCCAGCATTTT
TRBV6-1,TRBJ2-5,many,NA,CASSAWVGETQYF,TGTGCCAGCAGTGCATGGGTGGGGGAGACCCAGTACTTC
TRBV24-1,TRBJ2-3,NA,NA,CASSLVAVSTDTQYF,TGTGCCAGCAGCTTAGTAGCGGTTAGCACAGATACGCAGTATTTT
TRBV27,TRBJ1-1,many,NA,CASKGTMNTEAFF,TGTGCCAGCAAGGGTACAATGAACACTGAAGCTTTCTTT
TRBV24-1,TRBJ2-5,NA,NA,CATSASEKETQYF,TGTGCCACCAGTGCTAGCGAGAAAGAGACCCAGTACTTC
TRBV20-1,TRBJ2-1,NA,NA,CSASLVARKRDEQFF,TGCAGTGCTAGTTTGGTTGCTAGGAAAAGGGATGAGCAGTTCTTC
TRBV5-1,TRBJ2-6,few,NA,CASSLAGISGANVLTF,TGCGCCAGCAGCTTGGCAGGAATCTCTGGGGCCAACGTCCTGACTTTC
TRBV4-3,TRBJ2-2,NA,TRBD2,CASSPGGSGSTGELFF,TGCGCCAGCAGCCCCGGTGGTAGCGGGTCCACCGGGGAGCTGTTTTTT
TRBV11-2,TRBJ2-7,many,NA,CASSNNRHPGEQYF,TGTGCCAGCAGTAACAACAGGCATCCGGGAGAGCAGTACTTC
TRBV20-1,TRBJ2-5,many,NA,CSARPRETQYF,TGCAGTGCTAGACCAAGGGAGACCCAGTACTTC
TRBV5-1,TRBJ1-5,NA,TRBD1,CASSSGQKDQPQHF,TGCGCCAGCAGCTCGGGACAGAAGGACCAGCCCCAGCATTTT
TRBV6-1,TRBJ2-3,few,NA,CASSEQDGGTDTQYF,TGTGCCAGCAGTGAACAGGATGGCGGCACAGATACGCAGTATTTT
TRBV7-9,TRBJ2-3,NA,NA,CASSSDFSTDTQYF,TGTGCCAGCAGCTCCGACTTCTCCACAGATACGCAGTATTTT
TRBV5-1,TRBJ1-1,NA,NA,CASSEKGSRNPDAFF,TGCGCCAGCAGCGAGAAAGGCTCCAGGAACCCTGATGCTTTCTTT
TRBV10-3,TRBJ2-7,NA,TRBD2,CAISFPSGSTYEQYF,TGTGCCATCAGTTTTCCTAGCGGGTCTACCTACGAGCAGTACTTC
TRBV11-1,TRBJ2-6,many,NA,CASSPFPRLGANVLTF,TGTGCCAGCAGCCCCTTTCCGCGTCTTGGGGCCAACGTCCTGACTTTC
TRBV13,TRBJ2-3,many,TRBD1,CASSQRTGVITDTQYF,TGTGCCAGCAGTCAACGCACAGGGGTCATCACAGATACGCAGTATTTT
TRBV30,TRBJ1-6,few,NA,CAWNRDGNNSPLHF,TGTGCCTGGAACCGGGACGGCAATAATTCACCCCTCCACTTT
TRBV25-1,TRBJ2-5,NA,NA,CASSELLGPQYF,TGTGCCAGCAGTGAATTGTTGGGCCCCCAGTACTTC
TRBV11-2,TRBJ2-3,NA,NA,CASSRLAFVAADTQYF,TGTGCCAGCAGCCGATTAGCGTTTGTAGCCGCAGATACGCAGTATTTT
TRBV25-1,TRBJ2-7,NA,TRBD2,CASSVRSGSYEQYF,TGTGCCAGCAGTGTCAGAAGCGGGAGTTACGAGCAGTACTTC
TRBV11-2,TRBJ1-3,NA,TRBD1,CASSLDAARGGTAGNTIYF,TGTGCCAGCAGCTTAGATGCGGCTAGAGGAGGGACAGCAGGAAACACCATATATTTT
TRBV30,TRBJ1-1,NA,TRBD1,CAGDRGNTEAFF,TGTGCCGGGGACAGGGGGAACACTGAAGCTTTCTTT
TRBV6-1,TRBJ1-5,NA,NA,CASSEAPYQPQHF,TGTGCCAGCAGTGAAGCACCTTATCAGCCCCAGCATTTT
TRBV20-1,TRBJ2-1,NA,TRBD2,CSARTSGPYNEQFF,TGCAGTGCTAGAACTAGCGGGCCTTACAATGAGCAGTTCTTC
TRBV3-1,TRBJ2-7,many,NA,CASSQDRPLYSYEQYF,TGTGCCAGCAGCCAAGATCGCCCACTATACTCCTACGAGCAGTACTTC
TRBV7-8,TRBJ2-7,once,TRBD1,CASSGFYPGQGKTYEQYF,TGTGCCAGCAGCGGTTTTTATCCAGGACAGGGTAAGACCTACGAGCAGTACTTC
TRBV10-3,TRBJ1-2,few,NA,CAISEGGRESYGYTF,TGTGCCATCAGTGAGGGAGGCAGGGAGTCCTATGGCTACACCTTC
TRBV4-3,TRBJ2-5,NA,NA,CASSQEWILGETQYF,TGCGCCAGCAGCCAAGAATGGATCCTCGGGGAGACCCAGTACTTC
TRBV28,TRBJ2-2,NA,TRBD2,CASTIGGGGGTGELFF,TGTGCCAGCACCATCGGGGGCGGGGGGGGCACCGGGGAGCTGTTTTTT
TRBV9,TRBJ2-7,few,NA,CASSVDRSSYEQYF,TGTGCCAGCAGCGTAGACCGGAGCTCCTACGAGCAGTACTTC
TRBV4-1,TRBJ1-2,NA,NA,CASSQEVGAGYTF,TGCGCCAGCAGCCAAGAAGTCGGGGCGGGCTACACCTTC
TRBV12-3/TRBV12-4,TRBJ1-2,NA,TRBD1,CASSLRTGGTDGYTF,TGTGCCAGCAGTTTAAGGACAGGGGGCACGGATGGCTACACCTTC
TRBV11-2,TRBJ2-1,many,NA,CASSLGRSGRAGFF,TGTGCCAGCAGCTTAGGAAGGAGCGGCAGGGCTGGGTTCTTC
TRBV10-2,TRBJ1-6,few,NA,CASSLTEGDSPLHF,TGCGCCAGCAGCCTCACGGAAGGCGATTCACCCCTCCACTTT
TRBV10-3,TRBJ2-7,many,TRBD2,CAISDGLAGRYEQYF,TGTGCCATCAGTGATGGACTAGCGGGGCGCTACGAGCAGTACTTC